This T cell receptor beta chain was obtained from a study of T cell repertoires in cytomegalovirus infection. Study-level background: The public TCR beta signatures pointed to both CMV infection and matching HLA type.

TCRdb redid the calling of the reads with MiXCR, one entry per CDR3 protein. The sample lists 150,000 to 200,000 distinct CDR3 sequences; roughly 9% were seen once. Germline values: CDR1 KGHSH, CDR2 LQKENI. The CDR3 has 14 residues. Trimming shortened V by 3 bases and J by 1 base, and 10 bases separated the two germline ends. This clonotype has just a few counts. This chain connects TRBV18 to TRBJ2-7; D is perhaps TRBD1 (5 bases). Sequencing used PBMCs. This TCR came from a human donor in good health (CMV status not recorded). Some clones in this sample may be carry-over from other donors' samples. This CDR3 reads CASSPTRDSYEQYF. The CDR3 DNA follows: TGTGCCAGCTCACCTACCAGGGATTCCTACGAGCAGTACTTC.